The clone carrying this T cell receptor (beta chain) appeared many times. It was RNA transcripts that yielded the amplified TCR beta CDR3 regions. HTBI primers were the set used in a first-round RT-PCR of the TCR CDR3. TCRdb used MiXCR to reprocess the multiplex PCR reads, holding one entry per CDR3 protein. The sample holds around 450,000 distinct CDR3 sequences, approximately 13% seen once. CDR3 size: 17 residues. Germline V gene lookup returns CDR1 LNHNV and CDR2 YYDKDF (reference sequence). V lost 1 base and J lost 3; bases outside the gene matches: 12. This sample was taken from a study of T cells in Graves' hyperthyroidism and ophthalmopathy. Not enrolled were patients with uncontrolled infection, other autoimmune disease, pregnancy or lactation.

The clonotype originates from a woman younger than 30 with Graves' hyperthyroidism. Material for sequencing was blood. The chain is built from TRBV15 and TRBJ2-7; TRBD2 matches 7 bases. The CDR3 sequence is CATSRAVGASGHYEQYF. The CDR3 DNA reads TGTGCCACCAGCAGAGCCGTTGGGGCTAGCGGACACTACGAGCAGTACTTC.